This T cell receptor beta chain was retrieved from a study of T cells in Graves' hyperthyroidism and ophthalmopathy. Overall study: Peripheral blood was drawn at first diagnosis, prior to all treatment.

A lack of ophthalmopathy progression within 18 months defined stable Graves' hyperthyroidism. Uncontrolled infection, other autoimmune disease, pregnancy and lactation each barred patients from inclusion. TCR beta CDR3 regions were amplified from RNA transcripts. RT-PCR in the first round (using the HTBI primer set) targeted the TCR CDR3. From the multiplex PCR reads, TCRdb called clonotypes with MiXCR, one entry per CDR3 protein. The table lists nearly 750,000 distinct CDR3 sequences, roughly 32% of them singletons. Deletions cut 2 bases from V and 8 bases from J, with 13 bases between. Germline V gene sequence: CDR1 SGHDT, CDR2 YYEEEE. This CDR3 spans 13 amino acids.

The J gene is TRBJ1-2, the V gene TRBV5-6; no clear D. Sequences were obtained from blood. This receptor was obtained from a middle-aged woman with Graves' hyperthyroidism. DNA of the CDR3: TGTGCCAGCAGCTTCGAACGGAGCCAAGGCTACACCTTC. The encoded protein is CASSFERSQGYTF.